Below, 23 T cell receptor beta chains from the same sample are listed, as sequenced in a study of cytomegalovirus exposure and HLA in healthy donors. Vbeta (60) and Jbeta (13) primers were used in the PCR. Assay used: immunoSEQ multiplex PCR; TCRdb lists only in-frame clones, some missing. The table records under 200,000 clones, 65% to 90% of them present only once. What was sequenced was PBMCs. These receptors came from a human donor in good health.

This rearrangement joins TRBV7-8 to TRBJ1-3, with 7 bases matching TRBD1. J was trimmed by 4 bases and V by 4 bases; bases with no gene match: 7. CDR1 and CDR2 from the germline V gene are SGHVS and FQNEAQ. The CDR3 spans 15 residues. Written as DNA, the CDR3 is TGTGCCAGCAGCTGGGGAGTGGGACAGGGAAACACCATATATTTT. The encoded protein is CASSWGVGQGNTIYF.

A few counts support this clone. The chain couples TRBV7-9 to TRBJ1-4, with D maybe TRBD1 (6 bases). The V end was cut by 10 bases, the J end by 3 bases, with 12 bases between. CDR3 length equals 13 residues. From germline, CDR1 is SEHNR and CDR2 FQNEAQ (reference sequence). CDR3 residues: CANAQGSNEKLFF. As DNA, the CDR3 is TGTGCCAACGCACAGGGATCTAATGAAAAACTGTTTTTT.

The genes are TRBV7-2 and TRBJ2-5; 7 bases map to TRBD2. Germline V gene data show CDR1 as SGHTA and CDR2 as FQGNSA. V was pared by 6 bases and J by 1 base, with 5 bases of the junction left unmatched. The CDR3 is 14 amino acids. This CDR3 is CASSPRTSQETQYF. The CDR3 DNA reads TGTGCCAGCAGTCCGAGGACTAGCCAAGAGACCCAGTACTTC.

The sample holds one count of this clone. This chain joins TRBV14 and TRBJ2-6; no clear D gene. CDR1 SGHDN and CDR2 FVKESK come from the germline V gene. The CDR3 totals 15 residues. V dropped 3 bases and J dropped 1 base, with 7 bases sitting between them. The CDR3 here is CASSQFPSGANVLTF. Written as DNA, the CDR3 is TGTGCCAGCAGCCAGTTCCCTTCTGGGGCCAACGTCCTGACTTTC.

This chain uses TRBV10-3 with TRBJ1-6; 7 positions match TRBD1. The V segment lost 3 bases and the J segment 6 bases; nucleotides outside the gene matches: 5. The CDR3 covers 15 residues. In germline, CDR1 is ENHRY, CDR2 SYGVKD. This chain's CDR3 is CAISEFPGGNSPLHF. The CDR3 DNA sequence: TGTGCCATCAGTGAATTTCCAGGGGGTAATTCACCCCTCCACTTT.

In its sample, this clone was seen a few times. The genes are TRBV5-1 and TRBJ2-7; no reliable D call. The CDR3 consists of 14 residues. The germline gives CDR1 SGHRS, CDR2 YFSETQ. V was shortened by 4 bases and J by 9 bases, with 20 bases between the two germline ends. The CDR3 loop is CASSQAGPPPGQYF. In DNA form, the CDR3 reads TGCGCCAGCAGCCAGGCCGGCCCTCCACCCGGGCAGTACTTC.

The chain is built from TRBV19 and TRBJ1-5; tentatively, D is TRBD1 (6 bases). Germline lookup yields CDR1 LNHDA and CDR2 SQIVND (reference sequence). The CDR3 has 12 residues. V was clipped by 6 bases and J by 5 bases, with 8 bases between them. The CDR3 loop is CASRHRDQPQHF. In DNA, the CDR3 is TGTGCCAGTAGGCACAGGGATCAGCCCCAGCATTTT. Supplemented by reference TRBV19 and TRBJ1-5, the full variable domain reads DGGITQSPKYLFRKEGQNVTLSCEQNLNHDAMYWYRQDPGQGLRLIYYSQIVNDFQKGDIAEGYSVSREKKESFPLTVTSAQKNPTAFYLCASRHRDQPQHFGDGTRLSIL.

CDR3 sequence (DNA): TGTGCCAGCAGTTACGCGGGGAACACTGAAGCTTTCTTT. As protein: CASSYAGNTEAFF. The chain joins TRBV6-6 to TRBJ1-1; D unresolved. The CDR3 length is 13 residues. Germline CDR1 is MNHNY and CDR2 is SVGAGI (reference sequence). The germline V and J ends were trimmed by 2 bases and 1 base, with 5 bases remaining between them.

This chain joins TRBV19 and TRBJ1-5; 10 bases line up with TRBD1. The CDR3 is 14 residues long. Germline CDR1 LNHDA, CDR2 SQIVND (reference sequence). J was trimmed by 4 bases and V by 8 bases; bases with no gene match: 5. In nucleotides, the CDR3 is TGTGCCAGTGGCCGGACAGGGGGGAATCAGCCCCAGCATTTT. Translating gives CASGRTGGNQPQHF.

The chain combines TRBV12-5 with TRBJ2-7; D not certain. Trimming removed 2 bases from V and 0 bases from J, with 14 bases in between. The germline CDR1 and CDR2 sequences are LGHNT and FRNRAP. This CDR3 region has 16 residues. CDR3 loop: CASGLLLGQASYEQYF. CDR3 coding DNA: TGTGCTAGTGGTTTGTTATTGGGTCAGGCCTCCTACGAGCAGTACTTC.

The V gene is TRBV7-9, the J gene TRBJ1-2; possible D gene TRBD1, 5 bases. CDR1 and CDR2 (germline): SEHNR, FQNEAQ (reference sequence). Trimming cost V 1 base and J 3 bases, with 12 bases left between them. CDR3 length equals 15 residues. The DNA of the CDR3 is TGTGCCAGCAGCTTAGACGTCAGGGACTACTATGGCTACACCTTC. This encodes CASSLDVRDYYGYTF. Drawing the rest from reference TRBV7-9 and TRBJ1-2, the complete variable domain is DTGVSQNPRHKITKRGQNVTFRCDPISEHNRLYWYRQTLGQGPEFLTYFQNEAQLEKSRLLSDRFSAERPKGSFSTLEIQRTEQGDSAMYLCASSLDVRDYYGYTFGSGTRLTVV.

V and J are TRBV28 and TRBJ2-3; 11 bases map to TRBD2. Germline CDR1 is MDHEN and CDR2 is SYDVKM. The trim removed 5 bases at V and 2 bases at J, leaving 6 bases unmatched. The CDR3 has 16 amino acids. This CDR3 reads CASSQDSGGDTDTQYF. The CDR3 DNA is TGTGCCAGCAGTCAAGATAGCGGGGGGGACACAGATACGCAGTATTTT.

The chain is built from TRBV6-5 and TRBJ2-2; D possibly corresponds to TRBD1 (5 bases). The CDR3 has 13 residues. Deletions cut 2 bases from V and 7 bases from J, with 8 bases between. Germline CDR1 MNHEY, CDR2 SVGAGI. The CDR3 protein is CASSYADSGELFF. CDR3 in DNA: TGTGCCAGCAGTTACGCCGACAGCGGGGAGCTGTTTTTT.

This chain connects TRBV27 to TRBJ2-5; 11 bases are a match to TRBD1. With 10 bases clipped from V and 5 bases from J, the junction kept 6 bases outside the gene matches. This CDR3 is built from 13 residues. Germline V gene data show CDR1 as MNHEY and CDR2 as SMNVEV (reference sequence). CDR3 sequence reads: CATEGQGDETQYF. The DNA for the CDR3 is TGTGCCACAGAGGGACAGGGGGATGAGACCCAGTACTTC.

This clone was picked up a small number of times. The chain links TRBV5-4 to TRBJ1-1, with D uncertain. This CDR3 contains 15 residues. The V and J ends lost 7 bases and 5 bases respectively, with 21 bases between them. Germline V gene sequence: CDR1 SGHNT, CDR2 YYREEE (reference sequence). Here the CDR3 reads CASQTDLTAATEAFF. The CDR3 coding sequence is TGTGCCAGCCAAACCGATTTGACTGCGGCGACTGAAGCTTTCTTT.

The table lists this clone with a few counts. V is TRBV15 and J is TRBJ2-7; a possible D gene is TRBD1 (5 bases). Trimming pared 1 base from V and 1 base from J, leaving 11 bases between. Germline values: CDR1 LNHNV, CDR2 YYDKDF (reference sequence). The CDR3 spans 15 residues. This CDR3 reads CATSRASGLSYEQYF. CDR3 DNA: TGTGCCACCAGCAGAGCCTCAGGGTTGTCCTACGAGCAGTACTTC.

The chain carries TRBV7-9 and TRBJ1-1, with no clear D. This CDR3 region has 12 residues. V lost 2 bases, J lost 3 bases, and 4 bases lay in between. Germline V gives CDR1 SEHNR, CDR2 FQNEAQ (reference sequence). The CDR3 loop is CASSLRHTEAFF. The DNA of the CDR3 is TGTGCCAGCAGCTTACGTCACACTGAAGCTTTCTTT.

V and J are TRBV28 and TRBJ2-1; possible D gene TRBD1, 5 bases. Germline V lookup: CDR1 MDHEN, CDR2 SYDVKM. The CDR3 has 15 residues. The V end lost 6 bases, the J end lost 8 bases, and 20 bases lay between the germline ends. The CDR3 reads CASRTYDSTDDEQFF. DNA for the CDR3: TGTGCCAGCAGGACCTATGACAGCACCGATGATGAGCAGTTCTTC. The full variable domain, in which reference TRBV28 and TRBJ2-1 provide the parts outside the CDR3, is DVKVTQSSRYLVKRTGEKVFLECVQDMDHENMFWYRQDPGLGLRLIYFSYDVKMKEKGDIPEGYSVSREKKERFSLILESASTNQTSMYLCASRTYDSTDDEQFFGPGTRLTVL.

This clone was observed a handful of times. The CDR3 DNA reads TGTGCCAGCAGAGGGGGTCGACTTGAAGCTTTCTTT. Its translation is CASRGGRLEAFF. The chain recombines TRBV2 with TRBJ1-1; TRBD1 is a possible D gene (6 bases). Germline CDR1 is SNHLY and CDR2 is FYNNEI. The CDR3 sequence is 12 residues long. Trimming removed 6 bases at V and 7 bases at J, with 12 bases between.

V gene TRBV5-4 combines with J gene TRBJ2-7; 8 nucleotides agree with TRBD2. The CDR3 sequence is 15 residues long. Germline CDR1 SGHNT, CDR2 YYREEE (reference sequence). V was clipped by 0 bases and J by 0 bases; unmatched bases: 2. The chain's CDR3 is CASSLGLAFSYEQYF. For the CDR3, the DNA is TGTGCCAGCAGCTTGGGACTAGCGTTCTCCTACGAGCAGTACTTC.

V gene TRBV5-6 combines with J gene TRBJ2-3; 14 bases match TRBD2. Germline loops: CDR1 SGHDT, CDR2 YYEEEE. This CDR3 is built from 16 residues. Losses at the gene ends were 4 bases for V and 6 bases for J; bases not matched to a gene: 7. Written as DNA, the CDR3 is TGTGCCAGCAGCCCGGGACTAGCGGGGGCAGGGGATACGCAGTATTTT. Its protein product is CASSPGLAGAGDTQYF.

The rearrangement links TRBV6-5 to TRBJ2-7; the D gene is possibly TRBD1 (6 bases). Germline CDR1 reads MNHEY; CDR2 reads SVGAGI. Trimming left V 6 bases short and J 4 bases short, with 13 bases between. CDR3 length: 13 residues. The CDR3 region is CASSYGQPYEQYF. The CDR3, as DNA: TGTGCCAGCAGCTACGGACAGCCATACGAGCAGTACTTC.

CDR3 sequence reads: CASSPQRGGSTEAFF. The DNA for the CDR3 is TGTGCCAGCAGCCCCCAAAGGGGGGGCTCCACTGAAGCTTTCTTT. This chain connects TRBV7-8 to TRBJ1-1; possible D gene TRBD1, 6 bases. Germline V gives CDR1 SGHVS, CDR2 FQNEAQ. The CDR3 loop spans 15 amino acids. Trimming shortened V by 5 bases and J by 4 bases, and 17 bases separated the two germline ends.